What follows is one T cell receptor beta chain and its context. This sample was taken from a study of metastatic and nonmetastatic thyroid tumors. Using MiXCR, TCRdb re-called clones from the PCR reads. The sample has 15,000 to 20,000 clones, around 30% seen once. Not a single patient had been given any form of treatment at any point before undergoing thyroid surgery. The material sequenced was tumor tissue. The sequence came from a female donor with papillary thyroid cancer or a benign thyroid nodule (not recorded which). Some clones in this sample may be carry-over from other donors' samples.

As DNA, the CDR3 is TGCAGTGCTACGTCACACAGGGGGCCCTCCTACGAGCAGTACTTC. Encoded protein: CSATSHRGPSYEQYF. The chain carries TRBV20-1 and TRBJ2-7; the match to TRBD1 covers 9 bases. With V trimmed by 4 bases and J by 0 bases, 7 bases remained unmatched. This CDR3 spans 15 amino acids. Germline CDR1 and CDR2: DFQATT and SNEGSKA (reference sequence).